The TCR beta chain described here comes from a study of cytotoxic CD8 clonotypes in ibrutinib-treated CLL. Study-level information: Mean yields were approximately 250,000 productive templates and some 90,000 productive rearrangements per sample.

Data came from immunoSEQ multiplex PCR; TCRdb stores just in-frame clones and leaves some out. The sample has around 250,000 clones; around three quarters are singletons. V lost 11 bases to trimming and J lost 2 bases, with 15 bases between them. The CDR3 loop spans 14 amino acids. Germline V gene sequence: CDR1 MGHDK, CDR2 SYGVNS. This clone was recorded a few times. The TCR originated in a human donor with chronic lymphocytic leukemia. V gene TRBV25-1 combines with J gene TRBJ2-2, with D perhaps matching TRBD1 or TRBD2 (6 bases each). This sample comprised PBMCs, obtained after 24 months of ibrutinib treatment. CDR3 bases: TGTGCCGAACGGAAGGGGGGTAACACCGGGGAGCTGTTTTTT. This sequence encodes CAERKGGNTGELFF.